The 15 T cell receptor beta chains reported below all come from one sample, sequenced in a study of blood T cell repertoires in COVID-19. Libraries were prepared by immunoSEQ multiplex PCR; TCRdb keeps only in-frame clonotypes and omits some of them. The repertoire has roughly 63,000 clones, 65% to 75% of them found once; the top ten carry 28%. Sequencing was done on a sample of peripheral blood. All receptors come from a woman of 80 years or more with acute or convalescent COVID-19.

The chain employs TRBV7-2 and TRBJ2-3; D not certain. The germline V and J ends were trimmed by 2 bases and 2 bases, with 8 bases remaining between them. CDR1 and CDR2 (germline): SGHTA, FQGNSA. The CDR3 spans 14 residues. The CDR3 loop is CASSLLSNTDTQYF. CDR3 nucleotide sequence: TGTGCCAGCAGCTTACTAAGCAACACAGATACGCAGTATTTT.

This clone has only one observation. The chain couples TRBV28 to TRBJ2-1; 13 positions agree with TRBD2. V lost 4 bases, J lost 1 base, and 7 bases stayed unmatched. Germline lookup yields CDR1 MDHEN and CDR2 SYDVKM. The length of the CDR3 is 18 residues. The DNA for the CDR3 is TGTGCCAGCAGTTCTCCCCGGACTAGCGGGAGTTCCTACAATGAGCAGTTCTTC. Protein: CASSSPRTSGSSYNEQFF. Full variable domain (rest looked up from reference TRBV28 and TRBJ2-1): DVKVTQSSRYLVKRTGEKVFLECVQDMDHENMFWYRQDPGLGLRLIYFSYDVKMKEKGDIPEGYSVSREKKERFSLILESASTNQTSMYLCASSSPRTSGSSYNEQFFGPGTRLTVL.

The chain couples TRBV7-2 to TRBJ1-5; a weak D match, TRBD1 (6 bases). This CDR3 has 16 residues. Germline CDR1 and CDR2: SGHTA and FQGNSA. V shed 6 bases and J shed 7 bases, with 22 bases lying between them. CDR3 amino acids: CASSLHLGGGEQPQHF. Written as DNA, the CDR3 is TGTGCCAGCAGTCTTCACTTGGGGGGGGGCGAGCAGCCCCAGCATTTT.

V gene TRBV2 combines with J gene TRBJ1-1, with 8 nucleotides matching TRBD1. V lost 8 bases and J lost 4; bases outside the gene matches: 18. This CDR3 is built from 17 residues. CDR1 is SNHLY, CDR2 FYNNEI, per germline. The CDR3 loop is CASLLMDAPDRGTEAFF. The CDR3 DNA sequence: TGTGCCAGCCTCCTCATGGACGCCCCTGACAGGGGCACTGAAGCTTTCTTT.

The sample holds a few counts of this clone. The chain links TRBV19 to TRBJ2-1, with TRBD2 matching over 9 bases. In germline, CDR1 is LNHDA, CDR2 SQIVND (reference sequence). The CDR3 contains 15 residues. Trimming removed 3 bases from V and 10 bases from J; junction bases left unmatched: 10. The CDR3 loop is CASSIRLAGPWEQFF. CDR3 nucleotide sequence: TGTGCCAGTAGTATCAGGCTAGCGGGACCTTGGGAGCAGTTCTTC.

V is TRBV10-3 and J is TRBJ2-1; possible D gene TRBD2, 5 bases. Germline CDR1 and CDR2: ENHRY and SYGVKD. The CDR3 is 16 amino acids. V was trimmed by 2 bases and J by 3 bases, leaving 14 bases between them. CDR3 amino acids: CAISEPLLTSYNEQFF. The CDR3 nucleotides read TGTGCCATCAGTGAGCCGCTCCTAACTAGCTACAATGAGCAGTTCTTC.

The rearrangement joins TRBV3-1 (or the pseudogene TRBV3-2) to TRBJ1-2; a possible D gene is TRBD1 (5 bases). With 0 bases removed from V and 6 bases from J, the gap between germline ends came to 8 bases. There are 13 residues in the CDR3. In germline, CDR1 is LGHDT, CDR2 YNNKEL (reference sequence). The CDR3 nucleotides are TGTGCCAGCAGCCAAGACAGGGTAGATGGCTACACCTTC. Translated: CASSQDRVDGYTF.

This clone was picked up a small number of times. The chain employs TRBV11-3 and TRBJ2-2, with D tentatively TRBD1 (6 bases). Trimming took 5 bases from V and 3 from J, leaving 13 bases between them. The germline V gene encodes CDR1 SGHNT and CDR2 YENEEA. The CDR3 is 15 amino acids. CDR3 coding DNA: TGTGCCAGCAGCCAACAAAACAGGGACACCGGGGAGCTGTTTTTT. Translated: CASSQQNRDTGELFF. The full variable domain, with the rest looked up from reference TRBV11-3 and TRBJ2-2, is EAGVVQSPRYKIIEKKQPVAFWCNPISGHNTLYWYLQNLGQGPELLIRYENEEAVDDSQLPKDRFSAERLKGVDSTLKIQPAELGDSAVYLCASSQQNRDTGELFFGEGSRLTVL.

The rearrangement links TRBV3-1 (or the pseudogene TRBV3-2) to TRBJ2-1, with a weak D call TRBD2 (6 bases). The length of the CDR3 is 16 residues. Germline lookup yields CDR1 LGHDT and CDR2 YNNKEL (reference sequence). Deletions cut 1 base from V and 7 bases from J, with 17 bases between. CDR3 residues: CASSQVPKRVGNEQFF. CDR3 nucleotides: TGTGCCAGCAGCCAAGTACCTAAGCGGGTGGGGAATGAGCAGTTCTTC.

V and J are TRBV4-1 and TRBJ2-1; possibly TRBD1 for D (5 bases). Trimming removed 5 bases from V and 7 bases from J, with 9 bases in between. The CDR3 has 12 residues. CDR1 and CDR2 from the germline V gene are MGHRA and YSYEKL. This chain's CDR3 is CASSLQANEQFF. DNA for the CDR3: TGCGCCAGCAGCTTACAGGCTAATGAGCAGTTCTTC.

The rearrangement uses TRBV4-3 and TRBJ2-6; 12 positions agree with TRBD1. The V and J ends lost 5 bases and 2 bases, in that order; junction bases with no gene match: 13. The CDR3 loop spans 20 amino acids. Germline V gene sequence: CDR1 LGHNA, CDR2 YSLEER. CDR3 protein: CASSFRGPGQGAPGANVLTF. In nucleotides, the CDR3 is TGCGCCAGCAGCTTTAGAGGACCGGGACAGGGGGCGCCTGGGGCCAACGTCCTGACTTTC.

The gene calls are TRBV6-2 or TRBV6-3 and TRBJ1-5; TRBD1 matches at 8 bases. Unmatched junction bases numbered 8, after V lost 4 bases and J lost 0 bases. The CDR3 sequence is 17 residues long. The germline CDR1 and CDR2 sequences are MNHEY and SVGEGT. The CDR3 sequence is CASSSYGTGYSNQPQHF. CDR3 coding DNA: TGTGCCAGCAGTTCCTATGGGACAGGCTATAGCAATCAGCCCCAGCATTTT.

Here the CDR3 DNA reads TGCGCCAGCAGCCAGGGACTAGCGGGAGCGGGGGAGACCCAGTACTTC. Amino acid sequence: CASSQGLAGAGETQYF. This chain joins TRBV4-1 and TRBJ2-5, with 14 bases identical to TRBD2. This CDR3 is built from 16 residues. V was pared by 3 bases and J by 5 bases, with 5 bases of the junction left unmatched. From germline, CDR1 is MGHRA and CDR2 YSYEKL.

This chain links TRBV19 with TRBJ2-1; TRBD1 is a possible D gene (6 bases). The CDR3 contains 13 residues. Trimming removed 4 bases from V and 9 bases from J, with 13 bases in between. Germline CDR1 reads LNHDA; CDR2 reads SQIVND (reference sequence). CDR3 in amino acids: CASSTQGPIEQFF. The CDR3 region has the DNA TGTGCCAGTAGTACACAGGGCCCAATTGAGCAGTTCTTC.

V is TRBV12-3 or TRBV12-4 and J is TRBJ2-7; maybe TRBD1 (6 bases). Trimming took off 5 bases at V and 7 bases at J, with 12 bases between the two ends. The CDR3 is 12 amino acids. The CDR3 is CASSTGMREQYF. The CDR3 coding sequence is TGTGCCAGCAGTACAGGGATGCGGGAGCAGTACTTC.